This TCR beta chain was obtained from a study of T cell clonotyping in hematopoietic cell transplantation. TCRdb's copy holds only in-frame clones and misses some; the assay was immunoSEQ multiplex PCR. The sample lists about 16,000 clones; 80% to 90% were seen once. General study points: At the given depth, recipient repertoires were over 95% de novo clonotypes. Pathologically expanded recipient clonotypes increased progressively from day 30 to day 180 as diversity fell. Broader posttransplant TCR repertoire diversity was predicted by graft donor and pretransplant recipient Inverse Simpson Index values. No sorting was done, leaving CD4 and CD8 contributions mixed.

This clone has more than one count but fewer than ten. What it binds is unknown. The sample was peripheral blood mononuclear cells. The clonotype originates from a woman between 35 and 50 years old in good health. Some clones in this sample may be carry-over from other donors' samples.

CDR3 residues: CASSLGSGYGYTF. The CDR3 coding sequence is TGTGCCAGCAGTTTAGGATCCGGTTATGGCTACACCTTC. This chain joins TRBV27 and TRBJ1-2; D uncertain. Between the trimmed V and J ends, which lost 2 bases and 5 bases, there was a span of 9 bases. CDR3 length equals 13 residues. The germline gives CDR1 MNHEY, CDR2 SMNVEV (reference sequence).